The present entry profiles one T cell receptor beta chain with its context. Its matching antigen is unknown. The data belong to a study of coeliac disease. On the study more broadly: Coeliac patients had newly diagnosed active disease, refractory type I disease, or gluten-free diet control. Study conclusions and caveats: Lower clonality than controls marked TRB and TRG repertoires from active celiac intraepithelial and lamina propria samples. Intraepithelial and lamina propria fractions were not highly pure, so cross-contamination was possible. Only 1 of 6 controls, but 9 of 18 coeliac samples, showed published gliadin-specific TRB sequences. The authors judged this method unsuitable for unbiased gliadin-specific T cell detection.

Trimming left V 0 bases short and J 8 bases short, with 5 bases between. Germline CDR1 SGHDN, CDR2 FVKESK. The CDR3 contains 13 residues. Assay used: immunoSEQ multiplex PCR; TCRdb lists only in-frame clones, some missing. Here the sample spans more than 6,500 clones, approximately 70% being singletons. The material sequenced was lamina propria lymphocytes from the gut. The source is a woman between 18 and 29 years old with active celiac disease. The J gene is TRBJ1-6, the V gene TRBV14; D gene ambiguous. CDR3 region: CASSQDVDSPLHF. The CDR3 bases are TGTGCCAGCAGCCAAGATGTCGATTCACCCCTCCACTTT.